This entry features one TCR beta chain sequence. Germline-derived CDR1 and CDR2 are SGHRS and YFSETQ. Trimming took off 4 bases at V and 9 bases at J, with 20 bases between the two ends. The CDR3 has 15 residues. Sequencing was performed with immunoSEQ multiplex PCR; in TCRdb, only in-frame clones are kept and a portion is missing. Of about 370,000 clones in the sample, more than 80% are singletons; the top ten hold around 3%. This specimen comes from a study of blood T cell repertoires in COVID-19. Sequencing input: peripheral blood. J is TRBJ2-1 and V is TRBV5-1; D remains unclear. This TCR was sampled from a woman in her twenties or thirties with COVID-19, enrolled during active disease. This CDR3 is CASSPLSVRQGEQFF. DNA for the CDR3: TGCGCCAGCAGCCCCCTCTCGGTTAGACAAGGTGAGCAGTTCTTC.